One and the same sample provided the 15 T cell receptor beta chains below, sequenced in a study of CD8+ T cells in alopecia areata. cDNA prepared by RNA extraction and subsequent reverse transcription served as the template for sequencing. Using immunoSEQ multiplex PCR, the repertoire was profiled, and TCRdb retains in-frame clones only, with some absent. The sample comprises roughly 150,000 clones, about three fifths of which are singletons, and more than 4.5% rests with the top ten. Material for sequencing was CD4+ T cells sorted from blood. The receptors here all came from a human donor in good health.

This clone has more than one count but fewer than ten. The rearrangement joins TRBV14 to TRBJ2-7; D not resolved. V dropped 1 base and J dropped 4 bases, with 2 bases sitting between them. Germline assignment: CDR1 SGHDN and CDR2 FVKESK. This CDR3 is 11 amino acids long. The CDR3 reads CASSQVYEQYF. CDR3 coding DNA: TGTGCCAGCAGCCAAGTTTACGAGCAGTACTTC. The whole variable domain, filled in from reference TRBV14 and TRBJ2-7, reads EAGVTQFPSHSVIEKGQTVTLRCDPISGHDNLYWYRRVMGKEIKFLLHFVKESKQDESGMPNNRFLAERTGGTYSTLKVQPAELEDSGVYFCASSQVYEQYFGPGTRLTVT.

In this sample, this clone turned up a few times. CDR3 sequence reads: CASRRTSGKETQYF. The CDR3 DNA reads TGTGCCAGCAGACGGACTAGCGGGAAAGAGACCCAGTACTTC. This sequence joins TRBV7-9 and TRBJ2-5; 12 nucleotides match TRBD2. Germline assignment: CDR1 SEHNR and CDR2 FQNEAQ (reference sequence). This CDR3 is 14 amino acids long. V shed 6 bases and J 3 bases; nucleotides not matched to a gene: 2. The entire variable domain, with the rest obtained from reference TRBV7-9 and TRBJ2-5, is as follows: DTGVSQNPRHKITKRGQNVTFRCDPISEHNRLYWYRQTLGQGPEFLTYFQNEAQLEKSRLLSDRFSAERPKGSFSTLEIQRTEQGDSAMYLCASRRTSGKETQYFGPGTRLLVL.

In this sample, this clone turned up a few times. The chain links TRBV28 to TRBJ2-1, with 9 bases identical to TRBD1. This CDR3 contains 16 residues. CDR1 and CDR2 (germline): MDHEN, SYDVKM. V was clipped by 5 bases and J by 5 bases; unmatched bases: 10. CDR3 bases: TGTGCCAGCAGTCCATCCGGGACAGGGAAGAACAATGAGCAGTTCTTC. Translated, it gives CASSPSGTGKNNEQFF.

There are a few counts of this clone. Other DNA sequences in this specimen translate into the identical CDR3. The CDR3 loop reads CASSPSNTGELFF. The DNA of the CDR3 is TGTGCCAGCAGCCCTTCTAACACCGGGGAGCTGTTTTTT. The J gene is TRBJ2-2, the V gene TRBV11-2; D gene ambiguous. CDR1 is SGHAT and CDR2 is FQNNGV in the germline V gene. V shed 5 bases and J shed 2 bases, with 6 bases lying between them. This CDR3 is 13 amino acids long.

As concerns this clone: Other DNA sequences in the same sample also yield this CDR3. This chain joins TRBV6-6 and TRBJ2-7; 9 nucleotides align to TRBD1. V was clipped by 3 bases and J by 4 bases; unmatched bases: 4. Looked up from germline, CDR1 is MNHNY and CDR2 is SVGAGI (reference sequence). The CDR3 is made up of 14 amino acids. CDR3 sequence reads: CASSYGTGFYEQYF. The CDR3 DNA reads as TGTGCCAGCAGTTATGGGACAGGGTTTTACGAGCAGTACTTC.

DNA of the CDR3: TGTGCCAGCAGATCGGGGGCGAACAATGAGCAGTTCTTC. Protein: CASRSGANNEQFF. V gene TRBV11-3 combines with J gene TRBJ2-1; D is possibly TRBD1 or TRBD2 (6 bases each). With 6 bases removed from V and 5 bases from J, the gap between germline ends came to 11 bases. The CDR3 has 13 amino acids. The germline V gene encodes CDR1 SGHNT and CDR2 YENEEA.

This clone has only one observation. The chain employs TRBV5-6 and TRBJ2-3, with unresolved D. Trimming removed 6 bases at V and 3 bases at J, with 2 bases between. Germline CDR1 is SGHDT and CDR2 is YYEEEE. This CDR3 contains 10 residues. CDR3 sequence: CASTTDTQYF. CDR3 sequence (DNA): TGTGCCAGCACTACAGATACGCAGTATTTT.

The V gene is TRBV27, the J gene TRBJ1-1; 8 bases line up with TRBD1. Germline values: CDR1 MNHEY, CDR2 SMNVEV (reference sequence). The CDR3 is 17 residues long. Unmatched junction bases numbered 12, after V lost 4 bases and J lost 2 bases. CDR3 region: CASSSLGQGQRNTEAFF. CDR3 DNA sequence: TGTGCCAGCAGTTCCCTCGGACAGGGACAACGAAACACTGAAGCTTTCTTT.

The chain carries TRBV28 and TRBJ2-7, with 12 bases fitting TRBD2. V lost 6 bases to trimming and J lost 3 bases; unmatched junction nucleotides: 3. Germline V gene data show CDR1 as MDHEN and CDR2 as SYDVKM. This CDR3 has 14 amino acids. The DNA of the CDR3 is TGTGCCAGCAGCCGACTAGCGGGAGACTACGAGCAGTACTTC. Translation gives CASSRLAGDYEQYF.

This chain joins TRBV29-1 and TRBJ2-5; TRBD2 aligns across 9 bases. Per germline, CDR1 SQVTM and CDR2 ANQGSEA. The CDR3 extends over 13 amino acids. The CDR3 sequence is CPGASGKLETQYF. CDR3 DNA sequence: TGCCCGGGAGCTAGCGGGAAGTTAGAGACCCAGTACTTC.

This rearrangement joins TRBV29-1 to TRBJ2-7; D is possibly TRBD2 (6 bases). Trimming shortened V by 6 bases and J by 0 bases, and 18 bases separated the two germline ends. CDR1 and CDR2 (germline): SQVTM, ANQGSEA. The CDR3 contains 15 residues. CDR3 DNA sequence: TGCAGCGTGGCCCCGGCGGGAAAAAGCTCCTACGAGCAGTACTTC. Translating it yields CSVAPAGKSSYEQYF.

This rearrangement joins TRBV29-1 to TRBJ2-3; D is undetermined. V lost 7 bases to trimming and J lost 3 bases, with 11 bases between them. The CDR3 has 12 amino acids. Germline-derived CDR1 and CDR2 are SQVTM and ANQGSEA. CDR3 nucleotide sequence: TGCAGCGACTCGAATGCGACAGATACGCAGTATTTT. Translation gives CSDSNATDTQYF.

In this sample, this clone turned up a few times. The chain links TRBV4-1 to TRBJ2-2; D is undetermined. Trimming stripped 1 base from V and 6 bases from J, with 12 bases between. Germline V gene data show CDR1 as MGHRA and CDR2 as YSYEKL. This CDR3 is built from 15 residues. The CDR3 DNA is TGCGCCAGCAGCCAAGTCCTCAAGGGCCCCGGGGAGCTGTTTTTT. It translates to CASSQVLKGPGELFF.

In its sample, this clone was seen once. This chain links TRBV19 with TRBJ2-5, with unresolved D. The CDR3 runs 13 residues. Per germline, CDR1 LNHDA and CDR2 SQIVND (reference sequence). V lost 7 bases, J lost 2 bases, and 11 bases lay in between. The CDR3 is CASTASGQETQYF. The CDR3 DNA reads as TGTGCCAGTACAGCCAGTGGGCAAGAGACCCAGTACTTC.

This chain connects TRBV5-1 to TRBJ2-2; D is unclear. This CDR3 is 12 amino acids long. In germline, CDR1 is SGHRS, CDR2 YFSETQ. V was pared by 7 bases and J by 6 bases, with 10 bases between. CDR3 sequence (DNA): TGCGCCAGCCTACTATTCTCCGGGGAGCTGTTTTTT. The encoded protein is CASLLFSGELFF.